The 18 T cell receptor beta chains listed next were all sequenced from one sample in a study of CD8+ T cells in alopecia areata. Reverse transcribed after extraction, RNA yielded cDNA as the sequencing template. Clones were read by immunoSEQ multiplex PCR, and TCRdb kept only the in-frame ones, dropping some. This sample has roughly 150,000 clones, with 50% to 65% found just once. The specimen was CD4+ T cells sorted from blood. The origin of the receptors is a human donor in good health.

The chain recombines TRBV2 with TRBJ2-7; D is unresolved. V was pared by 6 bases and J by 1 base, with 10 bases between. Looked up from germline, CDR1 is SNHLY and CDR2 is FYNNEI. This CDR3 spans 13 amino acids. The CDR3 reads CASRGDQSYEQYF. In nucleotides, the CDR3 is TGTGCCAGCAGAGGTGACCAGTCCTACGAGCAGTACTTC. The full variable domain, in which reference TRBV2 and TRBJ2-7 provide the parts outside the CDR3, is EPEVTQTPSHQVTQMGQEVILRCVPISNHLYFYWYRQILGQKVEFLVSFYNNEISEKSEIFDDQFSVERPDGSNFTLKIRSTKLEDSAMYFCASRGDQSYEQYFGPGTRLTVT.

This clone was detected only a few times. The V and J genes are TRBV4-2 and TRBJ2-3; D is uncertain. The germline gives CDR1 LGHNA, CDR2 YNFKEQ. This CDR3 is 14 amino acids long. The V and J ends lost 0 bases and 8 bases respectively, with 12 bases between them. The CDR3 DNA reads as TGTGCCAGCAGCCAAGATACTCACCGCGCTACGCAGTATTTT. Translating gives CASSQDTHRATQYF.

The chain carries TRBV15 and TRBJ2-5; 11 bases line up with TRBD2. Germline trimming cut 0 bases from V and 0 bases from J; bases unmatched to any gene: 15. The CDR3 runs 21 residues. Germline V gene sequence: CDR1 LNHNV, CDR2 YYDKDF (reference sequence). The CDR3 DNA sequence: TGTGCCACCAGCAGAGATAGGCGACTAGCGGGATCTTCCGGGTACCAAGAGACCCAGTACTTC. As protein: CATSRDRRLAGSSGYQETQYF.

The chain has TRBV7-6 and TRBJ2-5, with 10 bases aligning to TRBD2. The length of the CDR3 is 14 residues. Germline assignment: CDR1 SGHVS and CDR2 FNYEAQ. Germline trimming cut 5 bases from V and 3 bases from J; bases unmatched to any gene: 3. CDR3 sequence reads: CASSATSGKETQYF. In DNA form, the CDR3 reads TGTGCCAGCAGCGCCACTAGCGGGAAAGAGACCCAGTACTTC.

This clone was seen once. This chain uses TRBV6-5 with TRBJ2-2; the D gene is possibly TRBD2 (6 bases). Trimming took off 5 bases at V and 3 bases at J, with 13 bases between the two ends. Germline CDR1 and CDR2: MNHEY and SVGAGI. There are 15 residues in the CDR3. The CDR3, as DNA: TGTGCCAGCAGTACCGGAGGGGTGTACACCGGGGAGCTGTTTTTT. This translates into CASSTGGVYTGELFF.

This chain links TRBV4-1 with TRBJ2-1; 8 nucleotides agree with TRBD1. Germline trimming cut 2 bases from V and 9 bases from J; bases unmatched to any gene: 9. Germline-derived CDR1 and CDR2 are MGHRA and YSYEKL. CDR3 size: 15 residues. CDR3 sequence reads: CASSQFDRGEGEQFF. The CDR3, as DNA: TGCGCCAGCAGCCAATTCGACAGGGGCGAAGGTGAGCAGTTCTTC.

This clone has only a few counts. V is TRBV18 and J is TRBJ1-1; D gene uncertain. This CDR3 is 13 amino acids long. Trimming removed 5 bases at V and 0 bases at J, with 7 bases between. Per the germline V gene, CDR1 is KGHSH and CDR2 is LQKENI. CDR3 protein: CASSGGLNTEAFF. The CDR3 region has the DNA TGTGCCAGCTCAGGAGGGCTGAACACTGAAGCTTTCTTT.

The rearrangement joins TRBV5-1 to TRBJ2-5, with D unclear. The germline CDR1 and CDR2 sequences are SGHRS and YFSETQ. The CDR3 sequence is 11 residues long. V gave up 6 bases and J gave up 9 bases, with 12 bases separating them. CDR3 DNA: TGCGCCAGCAAGATTCAATGGGCCCAGTACTTC. It codes for CASKIQWAQYF.

J is TRBJ2-7 and V is TRBV29-1; TRBD2 might be the D (5 bases). V lost 2 bases to trimming and J lost 0 bases, with 11 bases between them. CDR3 length: 14 residues. CDR1 and CDR2 (germline): SQVTM, ANQGSEA. The chain's CDR3 is CSVESWESSYEQYF. The CDR3 DNA follows: TGCAGCGTTGAATCGTGGGAGAGCTCCTACGAGCAGTACTTC.

This chain uses TRBV29-1 with TRBJ1-1; D remains unclear. This CDR3 is built from 11 residues. From germline, CDR1 is SQVTM and CDR2 ANQGSEA. Trimming cost V 7 bases and J 0 bases, with 6 bases left between them. The DNA for the CDR3 is TGCAGCGGTACAATGAACACTGAAGCTTTCTTT. Translation: CSGTMNTEAFF.

For this clone: This same CDR3 is encoded by further DNA sequences in the sample. The J gene is TRBJ2-7, the V gene TRBV5-1; D uncertain. CDR1 SGHRS and CDR2 YFSETQ come from the germline V gene. The V gene lost 0 bases and the J gene lost 5 bases, with 6 bases spanning the gap. The CDR3 totals 12 residues. CDR3 coding DNA: TGCGCCAGCAGCTTGGCTGGGAACGAGCAGTACTTC. It codes for CASSLAGNEQYF. The full variable domain, completed using reference TRBV5-1 and TRBJ2-7, is KAGVTQTPRYLIKTRGQQVTLSCSPISGHRSVSWYQQTPGQGLQFLFEYFSETQRNKGNFPGRFSGRQFSNSRSEMNVSTLELGDSALYLCASSLAGNEQYFGPGTRLTVT.

The V gene is TRBV7-8, the J gene TRBJ2-1, with D perhaps matching TRBD1 or TRBD2 (6 bases each). Germline V gene data show CDR1 as SGHVS and CDR2 as FQNEAQ. The CDR3 is 15 residues long. V gave up 1 base and J gave up 7 bases, with 14 bases separating them. The CDR3 loop is CASSLVRGRWNEQFF. The CDR3 nucleotides read TGTGCCAGCAGCTTAGTGAGGGGGAGGTGGAATGAGCAGTTCTTC.

The rearrangement uses TRBV13 and TRBJ2-3, with 8 positions matching TRBD1. Trimming took 0 bases from V and 1 from J; bases not matched to a gene: 3. Germline CDR1 PRHDT, CDR2 FYEKMQ (reference sequence). CDR3 length: 16 residues. CDR3 sequence reads: CASSLGGQGGTDTQYF. The DNA of the CDR3 is TGTGCCAGCAGCTTAGGCGGACAGGGAGGCACAGATACGCAGTATTTT. The full variable domain, its missing parts supplied by reference TRBV13 and TRBJ2-3, is AAGVIQSPRHLIKEKRETATLKCYPIPRHDTVYWYQQGPGQDPQFLISFYEKMQSDKGSIPDRFSAQQFSDYHSELNMSSLELGDSALYFCASSLGGQGGTDTQYFGPGTRLTVL.

This clone was counted between two and nine times. The CDR3 loop reads CASSQDKTGGYTF. CDR3 nucleotides: TGTGCCAGCAGCCAAGATAAGACGGGGGGCTACACCTTC. This chain joins TRBV4-2 and TRBJ1-2; D is unresolved. V lost 0 bases to trimming and J lost 8 bases, with 10 bases between them. The CDR3 extends over 13 amino acids. The V gene's germline CDR1 is LGHNA and CDR2 YNFKEQ.

The chain carries TRBV30 and TRBJ2-2; D is ambiguous. Trimming left V 0 bases short and J 5 bases short, with 1 base between. Germline V gene data show CDR1 as GTSNPN and CDR2 as SVGIG (reference sequence). The CDR3 contains 11 residues. The CDR3 nucleotides are TGTGCCTGGAGTGTGACCGGGGAGCTGTTTTTT. Translation gives CAWSVTGELFF. The full variable domain, with the rest looked up from reference TRBV30 and TRBJ2-2, is SQTIHQWPATLVQPVGSPLSLECTVEGTSNPNLYWYRQAAGRGLQLLFYSVGIGQISSEVPQNLSASRPQDRQFILSSKKLLLSDSGFYLCAWSVTGELFFGEGSRLTVL.

The V and J genes are TRBV30 and TRBJ2-7; either TRBD1 or TRBD2 may supply D (5 bases each). Trimming shortened V by 4 bases and J by 2 bases, and 9 bases separated the two germline ends. The germline CDR1 and CDR2 sequences are GTSNPN and SVGIG (reference sequence). This CDR3 contains 12 residues. CDR3 DNA: TGTGCCTGGACCGGGACCCCCTACGAGCAGTACTTC. Amino acid sequence: CAWTGTPYEQYF.

The V call is TRBV6-1, the J call TRBJ2-2; D remains unclear. CDR1 is MNHNS, CDR2 SASEGT, per germline. CDR3 length: 12 residues. V was clipped by 10 bases and J by 6 bases, with 12 bases between them. The CDR3 spells CATAVFAGELFF. CDR3 nucleotide sequence: TGTGCCACCGCAGTTTTTGCCGGGGAGCTGTTTTTT.

This clone was counted between two and nine times. This chain connects TRBV5-1 to TRBJ2-5, with D perhaps being TRBD1 or TRBD2 (5 bases each). CDR3 length: 14 amino acids. Trimming took off 2 bases at V and 0 bases at J, with 8 bases between the two ends. The germline V gene encodes CDR1 SGHRS and CDR2 YFSETQ. The chain's CDR3 is CASSLMGDQETQYF. The CDR3 DNA sequence: TGCGCCAGCAGCTTAATGGGGGACCAAGAGACCCAGTACTTC.